Following are 29 T cell receptor beta chains from one sample sequenced in a study of blood T cell repertoires in COVID-19. The table came from immunoSEQ multiplex PCR; TCRdb's copy has only in-frame clones and leaves some out. The sample has 150,000 to 200,000 clones, 88% seen once. Sequenced material: peripheral blood. The receptor set was obtained from a woman in her 30s with acute or convalescent COVID-19.

This chain links TRBV30 with TRBJ2-2; TRBD1 matches 8 bases. The CDR3 loop spans 14 amino acids. The germline CDR1 and CDR2 sequences are GTSNPN and SVGIG (reference sequence). V was pared by 5 bases and J by 4 bases, with 6 bases of the junction left unmatched. The CDR3 DNA reads TGTGCCTGGCTTCAGGGGGCCCCCACCGGGGAGCTGTTTTTT. It is translated as CAWLQGAPTGELFF. Complete variable domain (other parts from reference TRBV30 and TRBJ2-2): SQTIHQWPATLVQPVGSPLSLECTVEGTSNPNLYWYRQAAGRGLQLLFYSVGIGQISSEVPQNLSASRPQDRQFILSSKKLLLSDSGFYLCAWLQGAPTGELFFGEGSRLTVL.

This chain joins TRBV27 and TRBJ2-7; D is possibly TRBD2 (6 bases). The length of the CDR3 is 12 residues. The germline CDR1 and CDR2 sequences are MNHEY and SMNVEV (reference sequence). The ends were cut back, 8 bases at V and 0 bases at J, with 8 bases in the middle. CDR3 amino acids: CASGGSSYEQYF. In DNA form, the CDR3 reads TGTGCCAGCGGGGGGAGCTCCTACGAGCAGTACTTC.

V gene TRBV27 combines with J gene TRBJ1-4; D is perhaps TRBD1 (5 bases). Trimming cost V 8 bases and J 8 bases, with 9 bases left between them. The CDR3 sequence is 11 residues long. Germline V gene sequence: CDR1 MNHEY, CDR2 SMNVEV (reference sequence). CDR3 amino acids: CASGHREKLFF. In nucleotides, the CDR3 is TGTGCCAGCGGACACAGGGAAAAACTGTTTTTT.

The rearrangement joins TRBV2 to TRBJ2-5; TRBD2 might be the D (5 bases). This CDR3 is built from 15 residues. Looked up from germline, CDR1 is SNHLY and CDR2 is FYNNEI. V was clipped by 10 bases and J by 1 base, with 19 bases between them. The CDR3 DNA reads as TGTGCCAACACATCGACTACACCCACCCAAGAGACCCAGTACTTC. Protein sequence: CANTSTTPTQETQYF.

V is TRBV7-9 and J is TRBJ2-7; 9 bases are a match to TRBD2. CDR3 length equals 17 residues. CDR1 SEHNR and CDR2 FQNEAQ come from the germline V gene (reference sequence). Trimming took 5 bases from V and 1 from J; bases not matched to a gene: 12. The CDR3 DNA sequence: TGTGCCAGCAGCCCACCCAGTAGCGGGAGCCGATCCTACGAGCAGTACTTC. Its protein product is CASSPPSSGSRSYEQYF.

The rearrangement joins TRBV27 to TRBJ2-2; D might be TRBD2 (5 bases). CDR3 length: 12 residues. Germline CDR1 and CDR2: MNHEY and SMNVEV (reference sequence). V gave up 6 bases and J gave up 5 bases, with 7 bases separating them. CDR3 protein: CASREATGELFF. CDR3 coding DNA: TGTGCCAGCAGGGAGGCAACCGGGGAGCTGTTTTTT.

The chain joins TRBV24-1 to TRBJ1-3; a weak D match, TRBD1 (6 bases). Between the trimmed V and J ends, which lost 4 bases and 0 bases, there was a span of 9 bases. From germline, CDR1 is KGHDR and CDR2 SFDVKD. The CDR3 length is 15 residues. CDR3 in DNA: TGTGCCACCAGTGAAACAGGGATCTCTGGAAACACCATATATTTT. Its protein is CATSETGISGNTIYF.

Only one count was recorded for this clone. This chain joins TRBV28 and TRBJ2-7; TRBD2 is a possible D gene (6 bases). Germline CDR1 MDHEN, CDR2 SYDVKM. Trimming left V 2 bases short and J 9 bases short, with 14 bases between. The CDR3 covers 13 residues. CDR3 amino acids: CASSLGRQGWQYF. The CDR3 DNA reads as TGTGCCAGCAGTTTAGGGAGGCAGGGATGGCAGTACTTC.

The CDR3 protein is CASGDGYGYTF. CDR3 coding DNA: TGTGCCAGCGGAGACGGCTATGGCTACACCTTC. The chain carries TRBV25-1 and TRBJ1-2, with D uncertain. The V end lost 8 bases, the J end lost 4 bases, and 8 bases lay between the germline ends. This CDR3 spans 11 amino acids. Germline V gives CDR1 MGHDK, CDR2 SYGVNS.

The chain couples TRBV30 to TRBJ2-5, with 8 bases identical to TRBD2. Germline V gene lookup returns CDR1 GTSNPN and CDR2 SVGIG (reference sequence). CDR3 length equals 15 residues. V shed 0 bases and J 7 bases; nucleotides not matched to a gene: 10. The chain's CDR3 is CAWSVRGLAFGTQYF. The CDR3 nucleotides read TGTGCCTGGAGTGTACGAGGACTAGCTTTTGGGACCCAGTACTTC.

The CDR3 bases are TGTGCCGGCCCAGGGGCGCTTAACTATGGCTACACCTTC. It specifies CAGPGALNYGYTF. The chain uses TRBV30 and TRBJ1-2; tentatively, D is TRBD1 (6 bases). The V gene lost 8 bases and the J gene lost 1 base, with 14 bases spanning the gap. Germline assignment: CDR1 GTSNPN and CDR2 SVGIG (reference sequence). CDR3 length equals 13 residues.

This clone was recorded once. J is TRBJ2-3 and V is TRBV28; D is possibly TRBD2 (6 bases). The germline gives CDR1 MDHEN, CDR2 SYDVKM. The V end lost 1 base, the J end lost 3 bases, and 17 bases lay between the germline ends. This CDR3 has 17 amino acids. CDR3 coding DNA: TGTGCCAGCAGTTTATCTCTAGCGAGAGGCCTGACAGATACGCAGTATTTT. Translating gives CASSLSLARGLTDTQYF.

This clone was recorded a few times. This chain joins TRBV7-9 and TRBJ2-7, with TRBD2 matching 8 bases. This CDR3 comprises 14 residues. The V and J ends lost 5 bases and 5 bases, in that order; junction bases with no gene match: 8. Per the germline V gene, CDR1 is SEHNR and CDR2 is FQNEAQ (reference sequence). CDR3: CASSQGQRGNEQYF. In nucleotides, the CDR3 is TGTGCCAGCAGCCAAGGACAGCGGGGGAACGAGCAGTACTTC.

The chain is built from TRBV6-2 or TRBV6-3 and TRBJ2-5; a possible D gene is TRBD2 (5 bases). Deletions cut 2 bases from V and 9 bases from J, with 10 bases between. Germline V gives CDR1 MNHEY, CDR2 SVGEGT. This CDR3 has 12 residues. CDR3 in amino acids: CASSYPLAAQYF. The CDR3 DNA is TGTGCCAGCAGTTACCCCCTAGCAGCCCAGTACTTC.

This clone showed up just a few times. The chain has TRBV5-1 and TRBJ1-1; 8 bases map to TRBD1. CDR1 and CDR2 from the germline V gene are SGHRS and YFSETQ. The CDR3 spans 17 residues. With 4 bases clipped from V and 0 bases from J, the junction kept 11 bases outside the gene matches. The CDR3 here is CASSPGTGASLNTEAFF. CDR3 DNA: TGCGCCAGCAGCCCGGGGACAGGTGCCTCCTTGAACACTGAAGCTTTCTTT.

The rearrangement uses TRBV7-8 and TRBJ2-3; D is ambiguous. The CDR3 consists of 13 residues. V was clipped by 1 base and J by 6 bases, with 8 bases between them. Germline-derived CDR1 and CDR2 are SGHVS and FQNEAQ. The CDR3 is CASSLVAADTQYF. CDR3 DNA: TGTGCCAGCAGCTTAGTCGCGGCGGATACGCAGTATTTT.

V gene TRBV10-3 combines with J gene TRBJ2-5; TRBD2 matches at 7 bases. There are 14 residues in the CDR3. CDR1 is ENHRY and CDR2 is SYGVKD in the germline V gene. Unmatched junction bases numbered 8, after V lost 8 bases and J lost 2 bases. CDR3 in amino acids: CAIAAGAPQETQYF. The CDR3 DNA reads TGTGCCATCGCGGCGGGAGCCCCTCAAGAGACCCAGTACTTC.

The chain has TRBV5-4 and TRBJ2-3; D is ambiguous. V lost 4 bases, J lost 2 bases, and 2 bases lay in between. Germline assignment: CDR1 SGHNT and CDR2 YYREEE (reference sequence). The CDR3 has 11 amino acids. CDR3 region: CASSLTDTQYF. The CDR3 region has the DNA TGTGCCAGCAGCCTCACAGATACGCAGTATTTT. Full variable domain (rest looked up from reference TRBV5-4 and TRBJ2-3): ETGVTQSPTHLIKTRGQQVTLRCSSQSGHNTVSWYQQALGQGPQFIFQYYREEENGRGNFPPRFSGLQFPNYSSELNVNALELDDSALYLCASSLTDTQYFGPGTRLTVL.

The chain is built from TRBV5-1 and TRBJ1-1; 8 bases line up with TRBD1. Losses at the gene ends were 4 bases for V and 6 bases for J; bases not matched to a gene: 5. CDR3 size: 13 residues. CDR1 is SGHRS, CDR2 YFSETQ, per germline. CDR3 loop: CASSQQGGAEAFF. The CDR3, as DNA: TGCGCCAGCAGCCAACAGGGGGGCGCTGAAGCTTTCTTT.

In regard to this clone: The junction does not match germline at one end; this may be a read error. The chain employs TRBV6-1 and TRBJ1-4; 7 positions agree with TRBD1. Germline loops: CDR1 MNHNS, CDR2 SASEGT. The CDR3 spans 13 residues. This CDR3 is CASREDRGGRLFF. CDR3 bases: TGTGCCAGCAGGGAAGATAGAGGGGGCCGACTGTTTTTT.

This chain joins TRBV5-1 and TRBJ1-1; 10 bases map to TRBD1. CDR1 SGHRS and CDR2 YFSETQ come from the germline V gene. The CDR3 totals 15 residues. Trimming at V came to 4 bases and at J to 5 bases, leaving 8 bases not matched to a gene. In nucleotides, the CDR3 is TGCGCCAGCAGCGTCACCGGGACAGGGGTTACTGAAGCTTTCTTT. Translated: CASSVTGTGVTEAFF.

The count of this clone is one. The rearrangement links TRBV15 to TRBJ1-2, with D possibly being TRBD1 (6 bases). CDR1 is LNHNV and CDR2 is YYDKDF in the germline V gene (reference sequence). There are 15 residues in the CDR3. Trimming pared 0 bases from V and 6 bases from J, leaving 14 bases between. The DNA of the CDR3 is TGTGCCACCAGCAGAGATATCACAGGGTCAAATGGCTACACCTTC. This translates into CATSRDITGSNGYTF.

This clone was detected once. The genes are TRBV7-8 and TRBJ2-2; tentative D call: TRBD1 (5 bases). Germline V gene lookup returns CDR1 SGHVS and CDR2 FQNEAQ. V lost 3 bases and J lost 4, with 12 bases in between. This CDR3 spans 15 amino acids. The CDR3 region is CASSFSTVLTGELFF. The DNA for the CDR3 is TGTGCCAGCAGCTTCTCGACAGTCCTCACCGGGGAGCTGTTTTTT.

The genes are TRBV7-9 and TRBJ2-5; D possibly corresponds to TRBD2 (7 bases). The germline V gene has CDR1 SEHNR and CDR2 FQNEAQ (reference sequence). V was trimmed by 2 bases and J by 5 bases, leaving 12 bases between them. The CDR3 runs 14 residues. The CDR3 protein is CASSLRGGRETQYF. For the CDR3, the DNA is TGTGCCAGCAGCTTAAGGGGGGGTCGGGAGACCCAGTACTTC. Variable domain in full (rest from reference TRBV7-9 and TRBJ2-5): DTGVSQNPRHKITKRGQNVTFRCDPISEHNRLYWYRQTLGQGPEFLTYFQNEAQLEKSRLLSDRFSAERPKGSFSTLEIQRTEQGDSAMYLCASSLRGGRETQYFGPGTRLLVL.

The genes are TRBV24-1 and TRBJ2-3; D perhaps matches TRBD2 (6 bases). Per the germline V gene, CDR1 is KGHDR and CDR2 is SFDVKD. Trimming stripped 10 bases from V and 2 bases from J, with 18 bases between. The CDR3 runs 15 residues. The CDR3 reads CATGGVGEITDTQYF. DNA of the CDR3: TGTGCCACGGGCGGGGTAGGGGAAATCACAGATACGCAGTATTTT.

The V gene is TRBV10-3, the J gene TRBJ2-7; TRBD2 aligns across 7 bases. The ends lost 3 bases at V and 5 bases at J; junction bases unmatched: 4. CDR3 length: 13 amino acids. CDR1 and CDR2 from the germline V gene are ENHRY and SYGVKD. The CDR3 DNA reads as TGTGCCATCAGTGACGGGAGGCTGCACGAGCAGTACTTC. Translating gives CAISDGRLHEQYF.

V gene TRBV19 combines with J gene TRBJ2-3; 7 nucleotides match TRBD2. The germline V gene encodes CDR1 LNHDA and CDR2 SQIVND (reference sequence). The CDR3 is 15 amino acids. Losses at the gene ends were 3 bases for V and 2 bases for J; bases not matched to a gene: 5. CDR3 sequence (DNA): TGTGCCAGTAGTATGAGCGGGAAGGTCACAGATACGCAGTATTTT. Residues: CASSMSGKVTDTQYF.

The rearrangement joins TRBV28 to TRBJ2-1; D is undetermined. Germline assignment: CDR1 MDHEN and CDR2 SYDVKM. The V end lost 8 bases, the J end lost 9 bases, and 17 bases lay between the germline ends. The CDR3 has 13 amino acids. The CDR3 nucleotides read TGTGCCAGCGGAGCAGAACCCCTGTCTGAGCAGTTCTTC. Amino acids: CASGAEPLSEQFF. The full variable domain, with the rest looked up from reference TRBV28 and TRBJ2-1, is DVKVTQSSRYLVKRTGEKVFLECVQDMDHENMFWYRQDPGLGLRLIYFSYDVKMKEKGDIPEGYSVSREKKERFSLILESASTNQTSMYLCASGAEPLSEQFFGPGTRLTVL.

The V gene is TRBV6-5, the J gene TRBJ2-7; unclear D gene. V lost 7 bases and J 4 bases, leaving 11 bases between the germline ends. The CDR3 loop spans 12 amino acids. Germline loops: CDR1 MNHEY, CDR2 SVGAGI. The CDR3 is CASMGLLYEQYF. The CDR3 DNA follows: TGTGCCAGCATGGGCTTGCTTTACGAGCAGTACTTC.